The clone carrying this T cell receptor (beta chain) was counted at least ten times. The data stem from a study of T cells in Graves' hyperthyroidism and ophthalmopathy. Patients between 18 and 65 years old had hyperthyroidism, newly diagnosed and lasting under 2 months. A patient was excluded if there was uncontrolled infection, other autoimmune disease, pregnancy or lactation. Amplified TCR beta CDR3 regions derived from RNA transcripts. Using the HTBI primer set, a first-round RT-PCR was run on the TCR CDR3. TCRdb passed the multiplex PCR reads through MiXCR, listing each CDR3 protein once. The sample consists of a few hundred thousand distinct CDR3 sequences, about a sixth of them appearing once. Trimming pared 4 bases from V and 12 bases from J, leaving 14 bases between. Germline CDR1 and CDR2: SGDLS and YYNGEE. The CDR3 is 12 residues long.

This clonotype was sampled from a woman aged 25 to 45 with Graves' hyperthyroidism. The chain combines TRBV9 with TRBJ2-1; the D gene could be TRBD1 or TRBD2 (5 bases each). The source material was blood. The CDR3 region is CASSPDIGTQFF. The CDR3 bases are TGTGCCAGCAGCCCAGATATAGGGACGCAGTTCTTC.